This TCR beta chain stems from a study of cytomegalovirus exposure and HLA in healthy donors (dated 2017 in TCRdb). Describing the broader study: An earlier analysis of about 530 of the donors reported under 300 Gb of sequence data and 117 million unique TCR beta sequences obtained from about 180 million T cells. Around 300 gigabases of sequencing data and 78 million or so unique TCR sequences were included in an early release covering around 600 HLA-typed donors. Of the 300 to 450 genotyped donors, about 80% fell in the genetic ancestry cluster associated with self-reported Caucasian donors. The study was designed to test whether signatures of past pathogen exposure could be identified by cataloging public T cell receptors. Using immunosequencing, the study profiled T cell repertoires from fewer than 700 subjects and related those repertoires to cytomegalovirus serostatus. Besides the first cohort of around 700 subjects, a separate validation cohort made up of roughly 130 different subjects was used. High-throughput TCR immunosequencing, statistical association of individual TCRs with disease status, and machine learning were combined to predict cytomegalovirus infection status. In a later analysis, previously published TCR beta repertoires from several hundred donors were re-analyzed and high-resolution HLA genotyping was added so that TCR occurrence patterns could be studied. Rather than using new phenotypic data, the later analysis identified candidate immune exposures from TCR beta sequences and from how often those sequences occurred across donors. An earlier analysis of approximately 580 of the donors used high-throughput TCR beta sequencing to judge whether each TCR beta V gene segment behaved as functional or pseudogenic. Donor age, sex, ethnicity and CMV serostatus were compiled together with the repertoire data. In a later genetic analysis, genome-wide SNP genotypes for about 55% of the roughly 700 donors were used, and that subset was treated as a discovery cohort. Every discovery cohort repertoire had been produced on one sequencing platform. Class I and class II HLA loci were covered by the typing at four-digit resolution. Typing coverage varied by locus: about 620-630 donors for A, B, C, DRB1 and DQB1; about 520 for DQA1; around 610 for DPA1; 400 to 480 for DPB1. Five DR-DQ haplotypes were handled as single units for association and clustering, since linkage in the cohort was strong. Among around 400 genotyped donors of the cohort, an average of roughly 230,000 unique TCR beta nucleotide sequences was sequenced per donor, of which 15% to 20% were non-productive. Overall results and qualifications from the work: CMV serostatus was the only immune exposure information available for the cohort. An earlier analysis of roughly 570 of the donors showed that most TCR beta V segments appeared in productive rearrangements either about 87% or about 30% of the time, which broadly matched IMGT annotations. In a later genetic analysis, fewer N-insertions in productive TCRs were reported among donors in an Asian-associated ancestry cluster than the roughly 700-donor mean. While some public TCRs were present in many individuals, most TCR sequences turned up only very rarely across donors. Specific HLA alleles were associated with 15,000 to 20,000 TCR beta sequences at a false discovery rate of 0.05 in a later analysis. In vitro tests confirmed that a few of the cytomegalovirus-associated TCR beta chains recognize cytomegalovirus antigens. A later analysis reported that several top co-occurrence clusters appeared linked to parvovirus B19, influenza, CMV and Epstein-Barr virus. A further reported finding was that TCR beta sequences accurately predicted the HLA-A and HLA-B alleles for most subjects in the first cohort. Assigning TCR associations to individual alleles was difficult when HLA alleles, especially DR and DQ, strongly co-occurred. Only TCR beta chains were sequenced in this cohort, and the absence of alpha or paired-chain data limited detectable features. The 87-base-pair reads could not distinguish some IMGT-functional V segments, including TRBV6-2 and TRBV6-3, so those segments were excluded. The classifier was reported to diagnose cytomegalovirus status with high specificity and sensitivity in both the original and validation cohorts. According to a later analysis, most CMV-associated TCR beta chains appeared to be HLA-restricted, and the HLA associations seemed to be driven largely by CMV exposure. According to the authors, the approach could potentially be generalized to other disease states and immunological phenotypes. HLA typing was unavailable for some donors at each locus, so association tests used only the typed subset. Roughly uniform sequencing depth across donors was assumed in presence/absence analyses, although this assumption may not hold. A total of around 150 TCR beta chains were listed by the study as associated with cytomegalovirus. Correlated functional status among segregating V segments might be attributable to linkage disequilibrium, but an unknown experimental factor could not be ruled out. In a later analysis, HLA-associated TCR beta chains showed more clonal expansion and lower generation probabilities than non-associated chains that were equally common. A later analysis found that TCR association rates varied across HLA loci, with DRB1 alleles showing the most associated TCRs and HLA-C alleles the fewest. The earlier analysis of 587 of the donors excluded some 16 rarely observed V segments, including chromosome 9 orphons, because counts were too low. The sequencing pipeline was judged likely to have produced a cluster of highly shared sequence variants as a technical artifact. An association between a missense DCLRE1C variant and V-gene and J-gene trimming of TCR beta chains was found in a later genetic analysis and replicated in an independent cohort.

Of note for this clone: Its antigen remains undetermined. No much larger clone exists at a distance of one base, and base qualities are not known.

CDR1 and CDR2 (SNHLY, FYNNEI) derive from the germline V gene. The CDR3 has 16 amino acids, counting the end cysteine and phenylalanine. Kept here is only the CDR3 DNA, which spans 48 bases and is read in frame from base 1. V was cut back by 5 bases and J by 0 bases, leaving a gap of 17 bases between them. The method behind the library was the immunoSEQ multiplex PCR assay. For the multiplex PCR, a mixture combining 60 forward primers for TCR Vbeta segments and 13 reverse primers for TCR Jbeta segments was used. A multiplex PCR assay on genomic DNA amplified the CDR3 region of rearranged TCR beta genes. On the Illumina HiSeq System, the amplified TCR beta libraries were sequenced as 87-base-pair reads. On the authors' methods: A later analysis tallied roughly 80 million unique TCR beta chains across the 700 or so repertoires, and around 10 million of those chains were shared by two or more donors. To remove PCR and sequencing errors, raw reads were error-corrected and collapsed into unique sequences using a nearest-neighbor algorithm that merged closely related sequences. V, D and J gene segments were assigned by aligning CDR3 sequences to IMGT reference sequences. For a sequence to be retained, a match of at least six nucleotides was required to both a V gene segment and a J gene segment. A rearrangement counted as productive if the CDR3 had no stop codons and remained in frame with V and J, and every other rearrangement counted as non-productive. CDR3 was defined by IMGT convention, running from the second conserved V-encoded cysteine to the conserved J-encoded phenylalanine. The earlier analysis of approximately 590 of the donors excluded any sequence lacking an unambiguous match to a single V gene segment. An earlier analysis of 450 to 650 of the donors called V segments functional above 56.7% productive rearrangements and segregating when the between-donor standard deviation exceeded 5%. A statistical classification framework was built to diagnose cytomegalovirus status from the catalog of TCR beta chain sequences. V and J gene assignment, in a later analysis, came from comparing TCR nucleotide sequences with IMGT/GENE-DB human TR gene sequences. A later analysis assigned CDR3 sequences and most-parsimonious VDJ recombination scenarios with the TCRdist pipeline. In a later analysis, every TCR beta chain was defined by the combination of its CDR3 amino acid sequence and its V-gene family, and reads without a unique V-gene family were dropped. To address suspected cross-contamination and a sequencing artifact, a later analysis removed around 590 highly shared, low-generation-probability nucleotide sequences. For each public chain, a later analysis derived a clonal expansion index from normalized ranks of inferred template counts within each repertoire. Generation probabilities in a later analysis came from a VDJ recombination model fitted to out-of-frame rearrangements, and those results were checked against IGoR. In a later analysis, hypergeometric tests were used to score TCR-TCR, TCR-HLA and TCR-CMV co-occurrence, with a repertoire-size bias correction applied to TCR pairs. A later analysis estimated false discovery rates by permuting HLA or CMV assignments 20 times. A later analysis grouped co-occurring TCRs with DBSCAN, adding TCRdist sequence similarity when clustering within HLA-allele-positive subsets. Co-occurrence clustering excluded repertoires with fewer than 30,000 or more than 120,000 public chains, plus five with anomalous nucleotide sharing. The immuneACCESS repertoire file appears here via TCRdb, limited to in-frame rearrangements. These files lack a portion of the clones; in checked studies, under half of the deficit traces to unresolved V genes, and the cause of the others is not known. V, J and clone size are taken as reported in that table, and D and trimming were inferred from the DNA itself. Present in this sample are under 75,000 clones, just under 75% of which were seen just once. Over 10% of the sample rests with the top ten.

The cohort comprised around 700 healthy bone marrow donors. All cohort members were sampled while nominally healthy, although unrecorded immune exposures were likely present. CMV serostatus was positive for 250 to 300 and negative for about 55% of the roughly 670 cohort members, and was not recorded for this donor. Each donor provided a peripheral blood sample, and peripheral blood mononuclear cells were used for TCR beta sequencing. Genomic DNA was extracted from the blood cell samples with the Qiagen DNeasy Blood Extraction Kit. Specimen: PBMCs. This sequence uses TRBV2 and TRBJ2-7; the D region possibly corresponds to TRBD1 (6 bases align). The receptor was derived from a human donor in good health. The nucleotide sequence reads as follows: TGTGCCAGCAGTCTCAGTAGGACAGTGAGCTCCTACGAGCAGTACTTC. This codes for CASSLSRTVSSYEQYF.